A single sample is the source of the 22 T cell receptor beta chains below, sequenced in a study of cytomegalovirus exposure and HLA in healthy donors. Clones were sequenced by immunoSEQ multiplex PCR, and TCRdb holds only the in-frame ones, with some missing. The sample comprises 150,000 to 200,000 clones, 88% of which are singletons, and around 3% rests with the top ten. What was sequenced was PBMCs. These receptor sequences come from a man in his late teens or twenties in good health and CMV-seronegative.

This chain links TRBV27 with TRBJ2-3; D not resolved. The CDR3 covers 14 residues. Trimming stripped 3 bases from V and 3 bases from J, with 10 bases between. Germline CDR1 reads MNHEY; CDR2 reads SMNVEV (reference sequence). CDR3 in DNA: TGTGCCAGCAGTTTTTTTTCCGGGACAGATACGCAGTATTTT. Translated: CASSFFSGTDTQYF.

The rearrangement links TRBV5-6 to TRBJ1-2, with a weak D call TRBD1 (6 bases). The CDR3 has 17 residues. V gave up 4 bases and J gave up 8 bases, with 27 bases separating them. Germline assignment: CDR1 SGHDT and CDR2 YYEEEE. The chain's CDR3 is CASSQKGGSAATKGYTF. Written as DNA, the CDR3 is TGTGCCAGCAGCCAAAAGGGGGGGAGCGCGGCAACTAAGGGCTACACCTTC. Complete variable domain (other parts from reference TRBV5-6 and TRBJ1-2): DAGVTQSPTHLIKTRGQQVTLRCSPKSGHDTVSWYQQALGQGPQFIFQYYEEEERQRGNFPDRFSGHQFPNYSSELNVNALLLGDSALYLCASSQKGGSAATKGYTFGSGTRLTVV.

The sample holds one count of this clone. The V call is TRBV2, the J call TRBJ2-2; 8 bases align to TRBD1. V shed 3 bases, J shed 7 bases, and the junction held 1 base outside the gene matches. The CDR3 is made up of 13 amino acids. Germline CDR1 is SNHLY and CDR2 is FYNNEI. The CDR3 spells CASSDGQGGELFF. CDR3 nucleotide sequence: TGTGCCAGCAGTGACGGACAGGGCGGGGAGCTGTTTTTT.

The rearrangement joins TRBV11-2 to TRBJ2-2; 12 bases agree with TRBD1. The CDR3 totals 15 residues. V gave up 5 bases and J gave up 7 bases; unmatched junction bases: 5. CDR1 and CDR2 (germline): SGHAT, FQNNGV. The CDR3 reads CASSPGQGAVGELFF. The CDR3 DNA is TGTGCCAGCAGCCCGGGACAGGGGGCCGTCGGGGAGCTGTTTTTT.

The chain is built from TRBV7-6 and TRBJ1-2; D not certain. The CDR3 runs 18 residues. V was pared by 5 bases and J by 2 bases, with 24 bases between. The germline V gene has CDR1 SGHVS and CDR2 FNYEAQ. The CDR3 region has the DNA TGTGCCAGCAGCCCCCTCGGAAGGAGCACCTCAACGAACTATGGCTACACCTTC. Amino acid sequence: CASSPLGRSTSTNYGYTF. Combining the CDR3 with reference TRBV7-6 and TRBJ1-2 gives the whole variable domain GAGVSQSPRYKVTKRGQDVALRCDPISGHVSLYWYRQALGQGPEFLTYFNYEAQQDKSGLPNDRFSAERPEGSISTLTIQRTEQRDSAMYRCASSPLGRSTSTNYGYTFGSGTRLTVV.

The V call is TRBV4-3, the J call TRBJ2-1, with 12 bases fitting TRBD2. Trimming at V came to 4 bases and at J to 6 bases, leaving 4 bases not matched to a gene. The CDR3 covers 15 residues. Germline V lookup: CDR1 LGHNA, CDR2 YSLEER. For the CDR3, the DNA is TGCGCCAGCAGCCGCTGGACTAGCGGGACCAATGAGCAGTTCTTC. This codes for CASSRWTSGTNEQFF.

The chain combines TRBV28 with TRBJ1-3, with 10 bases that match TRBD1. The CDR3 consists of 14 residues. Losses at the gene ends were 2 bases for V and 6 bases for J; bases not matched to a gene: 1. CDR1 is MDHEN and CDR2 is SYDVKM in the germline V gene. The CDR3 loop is CASSLGQGVNTIYF. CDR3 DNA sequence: TGTGCCAGCAGTTTAGGACAGGGGGTAAACACCATATATTTT.

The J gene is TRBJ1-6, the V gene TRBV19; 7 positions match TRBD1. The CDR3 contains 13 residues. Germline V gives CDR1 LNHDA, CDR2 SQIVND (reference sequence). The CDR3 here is CEPNRGWSSPLHF. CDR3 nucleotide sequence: TGTGAACCCAACAGGGGTTGGAGTTCACCCCTCCACTTT.

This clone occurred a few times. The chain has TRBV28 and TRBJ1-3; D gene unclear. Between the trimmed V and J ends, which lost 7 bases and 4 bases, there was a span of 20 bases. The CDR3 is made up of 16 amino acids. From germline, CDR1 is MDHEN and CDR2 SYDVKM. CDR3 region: CASTPLEGFIGNTIYF. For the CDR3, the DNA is TGTGCCAGCACTCCATTGGAGGGTTTTATAGGAAACACCATATATTTT.

The CDR3 spells CASTITPGGEQYV. CDR3 nucleotide sequence: TGTGCCAGCACTATAACCCCAGGGGGCGAGCAGTACGTC. The V and J genes are TRBV2 and TRBJ2-7; 7 nucleotides line up with TRBD1. Looked up from germline, CDR1 is SNHLY and CDR2 is FYNNEI. Trimming took 7 bases from V and 6 from J; bases not matched to a gene: 9. The CDR3 has 13 amino acids.

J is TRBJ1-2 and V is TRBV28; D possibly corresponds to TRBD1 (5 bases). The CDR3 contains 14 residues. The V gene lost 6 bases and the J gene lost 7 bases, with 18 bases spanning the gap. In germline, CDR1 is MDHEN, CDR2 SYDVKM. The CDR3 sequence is CASSPGGTGSGYTF. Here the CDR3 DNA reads TGTGCCAGCAGCCCCGGGGGGACGGGTTCTGGCTACACCTTC.

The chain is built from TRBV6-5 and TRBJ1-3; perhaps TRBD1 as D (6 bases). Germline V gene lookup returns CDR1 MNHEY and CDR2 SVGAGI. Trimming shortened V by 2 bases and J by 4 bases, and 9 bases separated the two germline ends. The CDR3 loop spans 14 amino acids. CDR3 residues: CASSYTRGGNTIYF. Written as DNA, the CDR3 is TGTGCCAGCAGTTACACCAGGGGCGGAAACACCATATATTTT.

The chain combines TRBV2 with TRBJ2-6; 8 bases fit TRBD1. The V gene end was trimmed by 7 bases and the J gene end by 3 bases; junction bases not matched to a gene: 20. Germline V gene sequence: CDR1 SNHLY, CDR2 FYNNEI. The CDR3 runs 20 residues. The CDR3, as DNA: TGTGCCAGCAAAACCCCTCAAGGACAGGGAGGCATAGGTGGGGCCAACGTCCTGACTTTC. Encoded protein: CASKTPQGQGGIGGANVLTF. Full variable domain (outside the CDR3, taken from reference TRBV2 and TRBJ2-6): EPEVTQTPSHQVTQMGQEVILRCVPISNHLYFYWYRQILGQKVEFLVSFYNNEISEKSEIFDDQFSVERPDGSNFTLKIRSTKLEDSAMYFCASKTPQGQGGIGGANVLTFGAGSRLTVL.

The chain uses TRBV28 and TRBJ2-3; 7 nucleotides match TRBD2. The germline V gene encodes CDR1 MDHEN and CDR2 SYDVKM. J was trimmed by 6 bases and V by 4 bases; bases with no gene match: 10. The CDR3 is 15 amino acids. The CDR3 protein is CASSSLGGVEDTQYF. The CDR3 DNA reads TGTGCCAGCAGTTCGTTGGGGGGGGTGGAGGATACGCAGTATTTT.

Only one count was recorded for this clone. The CDR3 loop reads CASSTGPYQPQHF. CDR3 DNA: TGTGCCAGCAGCACAGGACCTTATCAGCCCCAGCATTTT. J is TRBJ1-5 and V is TRBV5-8; tentative D call: TRBD1 (5 bases). V was shortened by 4 bases and J by 5 bases, with 10 bases between the two germline ends. CDR1 and CDR2 from the germline V gene are SGHTS and YDEGEE. CDR3 size: 13 residues. Using reference TRBV5-8 and TRBJ1-5 for the parts outside the CDR3, the full variable domain is EAGVTQSPTHLIKTRGQQATLRCSPISGHTSVYWYQQALGLGLQFLLWYDEGEERNRGNFPPRFSGRQFPNYSSELNVNALELEDSALYLCASSTGPYQPQHFGDGTRLSIL.

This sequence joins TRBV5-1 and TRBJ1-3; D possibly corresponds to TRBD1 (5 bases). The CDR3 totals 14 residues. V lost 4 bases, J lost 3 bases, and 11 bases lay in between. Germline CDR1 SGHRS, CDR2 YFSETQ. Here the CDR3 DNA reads TGCGCCAGCAGCCCTGGGGGAGGTGGAAACACCATATATTTT. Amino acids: CASSPGGGGNTIYF.

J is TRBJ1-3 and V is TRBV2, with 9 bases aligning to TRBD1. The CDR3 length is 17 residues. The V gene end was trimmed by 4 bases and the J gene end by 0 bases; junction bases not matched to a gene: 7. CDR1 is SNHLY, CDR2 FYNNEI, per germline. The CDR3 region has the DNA TGTGCCAGCAGTGTCTACGGGACAGGGATCTCTGGAAACACCATATATTTT. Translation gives CASSVYGTGISGNTIYF.

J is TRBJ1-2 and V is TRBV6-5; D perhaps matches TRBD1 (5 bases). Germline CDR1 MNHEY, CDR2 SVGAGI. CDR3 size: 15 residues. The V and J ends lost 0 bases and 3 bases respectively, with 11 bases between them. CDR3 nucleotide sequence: TGTGCCAGCAGTTACTCGAATGTAGGGGACTATGGCTACACCTTC. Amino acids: CASSYSNVGDYGYTF.

The CDR3 nucleotides read TGCGCCAGCAGCCAAGGGGGAACAGGGAACTATGGCTACACCTTC. It encodes CASSQGGTGNYGYTF. The genes are TRBV4-1 and TRBJ1-2; D may be TRBD1 (6 bases). Germline V gives CDR1 MGHRA, CDR2 YSYEKL. The V end lost 1 base, the J end lost 2 bases, and 11 bases lay between the germline ends. This CDR3 is 15 amino acids long.

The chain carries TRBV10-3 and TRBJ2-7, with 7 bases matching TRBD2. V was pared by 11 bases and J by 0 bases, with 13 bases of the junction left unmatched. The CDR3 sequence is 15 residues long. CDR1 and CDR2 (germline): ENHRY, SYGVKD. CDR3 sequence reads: CAPMSGGPPSYEQYV. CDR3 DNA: TGTGCCCCGATGTCGGGGGGACCTCCCTCCTACGAGCAGTACGTC.

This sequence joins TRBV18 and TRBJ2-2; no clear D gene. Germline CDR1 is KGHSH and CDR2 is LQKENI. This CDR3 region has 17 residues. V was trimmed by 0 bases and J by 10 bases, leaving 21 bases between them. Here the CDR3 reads CASSPPSLISGLAELFF. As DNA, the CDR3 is TGTGCCAGCTCACCACCTAGCCTTATCTCCGGGTTAGCGGAGCTGTTTTTT.

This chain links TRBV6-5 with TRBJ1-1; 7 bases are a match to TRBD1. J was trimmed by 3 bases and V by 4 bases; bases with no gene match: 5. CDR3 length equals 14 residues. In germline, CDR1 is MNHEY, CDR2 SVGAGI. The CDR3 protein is CASSSLGQYTEAFF. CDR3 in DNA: TGTGCCAGCAGTTCCCTGGGACAGTACACTGAAGCTTTCTTT.